This entry concerns a single TCR beta chain. Antigen unknown. Profiling relied on immunoSEQ multiplex PCR, and the TCRdb table lists in-frame clones only, not all of them. Here the sample spans about 150,000 clones, roughly 87% being singletons. The sample is drawn from a study of T cell responses to AZD1222 COVID-19 vaccine. Findings of the study overall: Baseline testing showed seropositivity in only a handful of AZD1222 recipients. Two doses of AZD1222 preceded a rise in Spike-specific TCR breadth and depth. After the peak T cell response, and only then, were repertoires sampled. Close to half of all spike-specific TCRs reportedly target regions of the variants that are unmutated.

The material sequenced was peripheral blood, taken on day 0 of AZD1222 vaccination. This receptor was taken from an adult in good health.

This CDR3 reads CASRWDRVENTEAFF. In nucleotides, the CDR3 is TGTGCCAGTAGGTGGGACAGGGTTGAAAACACTGAAGCTTTCTTT. This sequence joins TRBV19 and TRBJ1-1; the match to TRBD1 covers 9 bases. V shed 6 bases and J 2 bases; nucleotides not matched to a gene: 7. This CDR3 is built from 15 residues. Per the germline V gene, CDR1 is LNHDA and CDR2 is SQIVND (reference sequence).